This record concerns one T cell receptor beta chain sequence. The target antigen is unknown. The primer mix had 60 Vbeta and 13 Jbeta primers. In the original workflow: A later analysis counted roughly 74 million unique TCR beta chains, roughly 11 million shared. Using immunoSEQ multiplex PCR, the repertoire was profiled, and TCRdb retains in-frame clones only, with some absent. D and trimming come from the DNA, and the V and J calls and clone size come from that table. The repertoire holds roughly 140,000 clones, with under 85% as singletons. Germline CDR1 is SGDLS and CDR2 is YYNGEE. This CDR3 spans 14 amino acids. The V end was cut by 0 bases, the J end by 5 bases, with 6 bases between. This sample was included in a study of cytomegalovirus exposure and HLA in healthy donors. Findings of the study overall: The HLA-A and HLA-B alleles of most subjects were reportedly predicted accurately from TCR beta sequences.

Healthy people donating bone marrow made up the donors. The material sequenced was PBMCs. This chain links TRBV9 with TRBJ1-6; D unresolved. The TCR comes from a woman in her thirties or forties in good health and CMV-seropositive. DNA of the CDR3: TGTGCCAGCAGCGTAGCAGTGGATAATTCACCCCTCCACTTT. The encoded protein is CASSVAVDNSPLHF. Combining the CDR3 with reference TRBV9 and TRBJ1-6 gives the whole variable domain DSGVTQTPKHLITATGQRVTLRCSPRSGDLSVYWYQQSLDQGLQFLIQYYNGEERAKGNILERFSAQQFPDLHSELNLSSLELGDSALYFCASSVAVDNSPLHFGNGTRLTVT.